This is a list of T cell receptor beta chains from one sample in a study. TCRdb ran MiXCR on the 5' RACE reads and lists one entry per CDR3 protein. This sample has some 460 distinct CDR3 sequences, with around a fifth found just once. Input material: central memory T cells from blood PBMCs. These receptors came from a male donor with HIV. The CDR3 runs from the conserved cysteine through the conserved F or W. A D gene is named only where the DNA matches it firmly. For some rows the clone size is stated as once, few or many, or as a class when expanded; others skip it.

clone size: -; V gene: TRBV10-3; D gene: -; J gene: TRBJ2-7; CDR3 DNA: TGTGCCATCAGTGAGTCTGACATGGTGAACGAGCAGTACTTC; CDR3 protein: CAISESDMVNEQYF
clone size: -; V gene: TRBV4-2; D gene: TRBD1; J gene: TRBJ1-1; CDR3 DNA: TGTGCCAGCAGCCAAACTCGGACAGGGGCATCTGAAGCTTTCTTT; CDR3 protein: CASSQTRTGASEAFF
clone size: -; V gene: TRBV11-3; D gene: TRBD2; J gene: TRBJ2-5; CDR3 DNA: TGTGCCAGCAGCATGGGACTAGCCGAGACCCAGTACTTC; CDR3 protein: CASSMGLAETQYF
clone size: few; V gene: TRBV11-3; D gene: TRBD2; J gene: TRBJ2-1; CDR3 DNA: TGTGCCAGCAGCTTGAGACTAGCGGGGGCAAACAATGAGCAGTTCTTC; CDR3 protein: CASSLRLAGANNEQFF
clone size: -; V gene: TRBV20-1; D gene: -; J gene: TRBJ2-5; CDR3 DNA: TGCAGTGCTAGCCCGGCAGGCCGAGGGGGAGAGACCCAGTACTTC; CDR3 protein: CSASPAGRGGETQYF